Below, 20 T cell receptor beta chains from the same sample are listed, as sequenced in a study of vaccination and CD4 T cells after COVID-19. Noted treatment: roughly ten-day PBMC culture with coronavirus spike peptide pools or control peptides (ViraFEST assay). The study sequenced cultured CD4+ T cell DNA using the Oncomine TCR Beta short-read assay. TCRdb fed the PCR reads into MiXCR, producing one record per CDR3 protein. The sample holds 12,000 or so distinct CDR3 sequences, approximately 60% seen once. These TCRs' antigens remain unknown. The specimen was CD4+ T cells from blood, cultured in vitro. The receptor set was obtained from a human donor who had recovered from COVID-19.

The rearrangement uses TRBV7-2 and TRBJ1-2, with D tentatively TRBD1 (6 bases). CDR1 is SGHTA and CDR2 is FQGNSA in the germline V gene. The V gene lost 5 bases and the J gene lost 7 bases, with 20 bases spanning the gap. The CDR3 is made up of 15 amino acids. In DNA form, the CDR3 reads TGTGCCAGCAGCAGTGGGTGGGGGGCGCGCTCTGGCTACACCTTC. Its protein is CASSSGWGARSGYTF.

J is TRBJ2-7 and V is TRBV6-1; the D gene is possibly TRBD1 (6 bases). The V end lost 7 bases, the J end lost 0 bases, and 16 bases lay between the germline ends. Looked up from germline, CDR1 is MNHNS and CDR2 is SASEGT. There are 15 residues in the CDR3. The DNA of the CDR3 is TGTGCCAGCACAGGTTACAGGGAATACTCCTACGAGCAGTACTTC. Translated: CASTGYREYSYEQYF.

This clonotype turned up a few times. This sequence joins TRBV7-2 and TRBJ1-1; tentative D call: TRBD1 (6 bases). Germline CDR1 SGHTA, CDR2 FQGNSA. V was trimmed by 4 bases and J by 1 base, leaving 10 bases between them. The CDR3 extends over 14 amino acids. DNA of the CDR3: TGTGCCAGCAGCTACAGGACAGAGAACACTGAAGCTTTCTTT. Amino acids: CASSYRTENTEAFF.

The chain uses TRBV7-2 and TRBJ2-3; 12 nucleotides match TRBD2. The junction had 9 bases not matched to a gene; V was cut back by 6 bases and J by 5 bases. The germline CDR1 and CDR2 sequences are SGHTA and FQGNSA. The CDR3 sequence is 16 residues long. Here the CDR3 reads CASSRLAGGPEDTQYF. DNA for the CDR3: TGTGCCAGCAGTCGTCTAGCGGGAGGGCCGGAAGATACGCAGTATTTT.

CDR3 amino acids: CASSLGSGADNSPLHF. The CDR3, as DNA: TGTGCCAGCAGCTTAGGTTCAGGGGCAGATAATTCACCCCTCCACTTT. J is TRBJ1-6 and V is TRBV11-2, with D maybe TRBD1 (6 bases). CDR3 length: 16 amino acids. Germline V CDR1 and CDR2: SGHAT, FQNNGV. Trimming pared 1 base from V and 5 bases from J, leaving 12 bases between.

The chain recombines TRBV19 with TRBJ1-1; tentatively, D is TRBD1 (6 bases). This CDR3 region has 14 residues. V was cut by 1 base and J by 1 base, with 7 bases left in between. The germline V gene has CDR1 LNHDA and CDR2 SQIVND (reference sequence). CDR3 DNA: TGTGCCAGTAGTATAGGGGGGCAGAACACTGAAGCTTTCTTT. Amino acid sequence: CASSIGGQNTEAFF. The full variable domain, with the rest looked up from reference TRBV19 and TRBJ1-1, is DGGITQSPKYLFRKEGQNVTLSCEQNLNHDAMYWYRQDPGQGLRLIYYSQIVNDFQKGDIAEGYSVSREKKESFPLTVTSAQKNPTAFYLCASSIGGQNTEAFFGQGTRLTVV.

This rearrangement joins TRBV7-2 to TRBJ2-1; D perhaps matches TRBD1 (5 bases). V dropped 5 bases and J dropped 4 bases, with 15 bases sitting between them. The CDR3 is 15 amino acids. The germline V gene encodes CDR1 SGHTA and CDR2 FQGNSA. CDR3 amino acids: CASSQDRTTYNEQFF. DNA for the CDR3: TGTGCCAGCAGCCAAGACAGAACCACTTACAATGAGCAGTTCTTC.

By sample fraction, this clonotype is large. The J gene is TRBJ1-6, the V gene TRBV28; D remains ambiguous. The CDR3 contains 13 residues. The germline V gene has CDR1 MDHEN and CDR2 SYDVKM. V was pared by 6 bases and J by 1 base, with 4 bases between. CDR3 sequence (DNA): TGTGCCAGCAGGGAATCCTATAATTCACCCCTCCACTTT. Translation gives CASRESYNSPLHF. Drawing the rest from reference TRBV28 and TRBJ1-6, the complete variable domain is DVKVTQSSRYLVKRTGEKVFLECVQDMDHENMFWYRQDPGLGLRLIYFSYDVKMKEKGDIPEGYSVSREKKERFSLILESASTNQTSMYLCASRESYNSPLHFGNGTRLTVT.

The CDR3 region has the DNA TGTGCCAGCTCACCACAATTACCCGGGGAGCTGTTTTTT. Translating gives CASSPQLPGELFF. The rearrangement links TRBV18 to TRBJ2-2, with D uncertain. CDR1 and CDR2 from the germline V gene are KGHSH and LQKENI. V dropped 1 base and J dropped 6 bases, with 6 bases sitting between them. This CDR3 has 13 residues.

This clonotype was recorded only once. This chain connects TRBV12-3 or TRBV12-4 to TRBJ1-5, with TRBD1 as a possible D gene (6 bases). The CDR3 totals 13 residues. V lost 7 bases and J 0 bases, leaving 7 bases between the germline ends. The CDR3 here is CASKGDSNQPQHF. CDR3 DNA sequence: TGTGCCAGCAAGGGGGATAGCAATCAGCCCCAGCATTTT.

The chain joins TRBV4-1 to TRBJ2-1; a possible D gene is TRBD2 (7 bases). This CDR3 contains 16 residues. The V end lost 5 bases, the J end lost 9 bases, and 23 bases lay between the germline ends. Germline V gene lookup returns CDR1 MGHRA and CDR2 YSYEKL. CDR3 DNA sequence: TGCGCCAGCAGCTACCATATGACTAGCCCACAGGGTGAGCAGTTCTTC. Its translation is CASSYHMTSPQGEQFF.

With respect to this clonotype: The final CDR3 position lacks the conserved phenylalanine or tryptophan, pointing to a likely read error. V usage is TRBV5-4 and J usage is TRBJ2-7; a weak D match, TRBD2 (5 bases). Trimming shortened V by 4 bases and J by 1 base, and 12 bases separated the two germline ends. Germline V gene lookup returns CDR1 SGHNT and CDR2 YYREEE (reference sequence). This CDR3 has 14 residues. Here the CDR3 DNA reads TGTGCCAGCAGCCCCCTTCGAGGGTCCTACGAGCAGTACTTA. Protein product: CASSPLRGSYEQYL.

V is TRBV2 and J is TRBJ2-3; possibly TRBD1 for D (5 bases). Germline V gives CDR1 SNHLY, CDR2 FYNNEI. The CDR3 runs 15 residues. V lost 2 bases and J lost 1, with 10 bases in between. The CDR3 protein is CASSEIGQGTDTQYF. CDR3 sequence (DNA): TGTGCCAGCAGTGAAATCGGACAAGGCACAGATACGCAGTATTTT.

Written as DNA, the CDR3 is TGTGCCACCAGTGGAGCAGGTGGAGGGGGGGCCGGGAATGAGCAGTTCTTC. It yields the protein CATSGAGGGGAGNEQFF. The V call is TRBV24-1, the J call TRBJ2-1; perhaps TRBD2 as D (7 bases). V was shortened by 5 bases and J by 7 bases, with 23 bases between the two germline ends. Germline CDR1 KGHDR, CDR2 SFDVKD. CDR3 length equals 17 residues.

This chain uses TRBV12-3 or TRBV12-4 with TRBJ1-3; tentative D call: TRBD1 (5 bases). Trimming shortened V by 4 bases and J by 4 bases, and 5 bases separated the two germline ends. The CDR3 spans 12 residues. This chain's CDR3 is CASSWGGNTIYF. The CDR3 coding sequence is TGTGCCAGCAGTTGGGGGGGAAACACCATATATTTT.

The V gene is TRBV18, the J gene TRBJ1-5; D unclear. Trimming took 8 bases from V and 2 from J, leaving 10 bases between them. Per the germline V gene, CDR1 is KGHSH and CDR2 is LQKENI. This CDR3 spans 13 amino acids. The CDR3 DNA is TGTGCCAGCAAGAATCAGGGCAATCAGCCCCAGCATTTT. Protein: CASKNQGNQPQHF.

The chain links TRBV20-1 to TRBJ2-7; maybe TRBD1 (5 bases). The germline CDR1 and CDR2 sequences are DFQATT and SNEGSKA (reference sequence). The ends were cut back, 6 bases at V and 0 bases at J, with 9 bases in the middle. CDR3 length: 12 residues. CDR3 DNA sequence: TGCAGTGCCCAAGACAGCTCCTACGAGCAGTACTTC. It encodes CSAQDSSYEQYF.

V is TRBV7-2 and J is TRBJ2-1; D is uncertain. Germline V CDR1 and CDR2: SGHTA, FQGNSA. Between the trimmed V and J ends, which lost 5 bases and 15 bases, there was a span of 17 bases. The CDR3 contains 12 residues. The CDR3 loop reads CASSPARSSPFF. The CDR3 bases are TGTGCCAGCAGCCCAGCCCGATCATCTCCGTTCTTC. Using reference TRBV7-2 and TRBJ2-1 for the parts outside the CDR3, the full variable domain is GAGVSQSPSNKVTEKGKDVELRCDPISGHTALYWYRQSLGQGLEFLIYFQGNSAPDKSGLPSDRFSAERTGGSVSTLTIQRTQQEDSAVYLCASSPARSSPFFGPGTRLTVL.

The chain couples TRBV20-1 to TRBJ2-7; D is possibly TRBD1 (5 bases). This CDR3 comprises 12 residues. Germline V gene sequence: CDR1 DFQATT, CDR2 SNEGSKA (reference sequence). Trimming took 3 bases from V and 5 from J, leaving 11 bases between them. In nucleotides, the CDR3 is TGCAGTGCTAGGGCAGGGATCGACGAGCAGTACTTC. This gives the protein CSARAGIDEQYF.

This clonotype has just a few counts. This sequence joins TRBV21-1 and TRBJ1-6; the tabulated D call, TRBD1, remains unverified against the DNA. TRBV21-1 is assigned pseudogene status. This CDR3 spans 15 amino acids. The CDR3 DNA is TGTGCCAGCACCACTTCAGGGCTGGGGAATTCACCCCTCCACTTT. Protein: CASTTSGLGNSPLHF.